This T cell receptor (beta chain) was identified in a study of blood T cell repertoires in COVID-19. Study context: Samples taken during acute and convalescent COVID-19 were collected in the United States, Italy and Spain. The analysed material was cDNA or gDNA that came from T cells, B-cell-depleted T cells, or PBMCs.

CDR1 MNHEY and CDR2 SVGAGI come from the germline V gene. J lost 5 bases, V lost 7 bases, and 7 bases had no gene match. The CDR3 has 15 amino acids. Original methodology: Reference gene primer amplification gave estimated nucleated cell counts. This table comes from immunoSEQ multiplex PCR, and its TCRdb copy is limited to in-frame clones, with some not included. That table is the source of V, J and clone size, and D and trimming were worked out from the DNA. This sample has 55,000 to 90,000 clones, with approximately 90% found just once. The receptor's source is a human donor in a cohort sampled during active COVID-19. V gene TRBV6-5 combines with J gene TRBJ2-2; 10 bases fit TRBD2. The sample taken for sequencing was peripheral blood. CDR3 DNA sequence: TGTGCCAGCACTTCTAGCGGGAGCGGAACCGGGGAGCTGTTTTTT. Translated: CASTSSGSGTGELFF.